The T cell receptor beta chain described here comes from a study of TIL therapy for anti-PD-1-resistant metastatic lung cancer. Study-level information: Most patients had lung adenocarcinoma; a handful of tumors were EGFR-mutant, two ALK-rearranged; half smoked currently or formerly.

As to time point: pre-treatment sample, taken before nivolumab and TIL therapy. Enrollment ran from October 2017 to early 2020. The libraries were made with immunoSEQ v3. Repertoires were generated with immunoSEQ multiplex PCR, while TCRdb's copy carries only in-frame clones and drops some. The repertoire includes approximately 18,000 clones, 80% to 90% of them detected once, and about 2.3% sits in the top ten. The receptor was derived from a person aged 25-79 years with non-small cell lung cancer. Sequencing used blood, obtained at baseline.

The CDR3: CASKDGNQPQHF. CDR3 nucleotide sequence: TGTGCCAGCAAGGACGGGAATCAGCCCCAGCATTTT. V and J are TRBV6-1 and TRBJ1-5, with D unresolved. This CDR3 has 12 amino acids. Germline lookup yields CDR1 MNHNS and CDR2 SASEGT. Deletions cut 7 bases from V and 4 bases from J, with 8 bases between.